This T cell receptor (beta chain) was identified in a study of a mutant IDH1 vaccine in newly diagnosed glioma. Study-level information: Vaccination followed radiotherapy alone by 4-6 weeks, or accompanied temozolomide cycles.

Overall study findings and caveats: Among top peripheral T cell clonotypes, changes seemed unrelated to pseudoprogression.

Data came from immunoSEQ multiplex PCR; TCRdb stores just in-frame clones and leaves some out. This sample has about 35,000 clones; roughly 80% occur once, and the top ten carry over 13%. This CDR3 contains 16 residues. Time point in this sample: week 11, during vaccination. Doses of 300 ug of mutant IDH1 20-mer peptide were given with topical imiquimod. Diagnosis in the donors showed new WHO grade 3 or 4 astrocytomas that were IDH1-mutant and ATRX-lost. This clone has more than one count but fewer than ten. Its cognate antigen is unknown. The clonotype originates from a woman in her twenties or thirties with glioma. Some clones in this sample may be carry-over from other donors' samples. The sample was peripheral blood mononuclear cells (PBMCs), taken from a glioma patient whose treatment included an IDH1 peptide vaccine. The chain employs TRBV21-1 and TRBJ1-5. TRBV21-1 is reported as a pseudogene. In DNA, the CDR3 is TGTGCCAGCAGCAAAGCGGAACGGCATAGCAATCAGCCCCAGCATTTT. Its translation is CASSKAERHSNQPQHF.